A single sample is the source of the 23 T cell receptor beta chains below, sequenced in a study of OX40 agonist ivuxolimab in advanced cancers. The table came from immunoSEQ multiplex PCR; TCRdb's copy has only in-frame clones and leaves some out. The sample holds some 75,000 clones, roughly 90% seen once. Sequences were derived from CD4+ or CD8+ T cells sorted from blood, sampled in a trial of the OX40 agonist ivuxolimab. The receptor set was obtained from an adult with an advanced solid tumor such as melanoma, head and neck, liver or kidney cancer.

The CDR3 is CASSFGGGETQYF. The CDR3 DNA reads as TGTGCCAGCAGTTTTGGGGGAGGAGAGACCCAGTACTTC. V is TRBV27 and J is TRBJ2-5, with a weak D call TRBD2 (6 bases). Trimming pared 3 bases from V and 4 bases from J, leaving 9 bases between. This CDR3 is built from 13 residues. In germline, CDR1 is MNHEY, CDR2 SMNVEV (reference sequence).

CDR3 amino acids: CATAGTGGSNQPQHF. In nucleotides, the CDR3 is TGTGCCACTGCGGGGACAGGGGGTAGCAATCAGCCCCAGCATTTT. The chain employs TRBV10-3 and TRBJ1-5, with TRBD1 matching over 11 bases. Germline V gene sequence: CDR1 ENHRY, CDR2 SYGVKD. Trimming cost V 10 bases and J 0 bases; bases outside gene matches: 5. CDR3 length equals 15 residues.

The chain has TRBV7-9 and TRBJ1-2; 11 bases match TRBD1. CDR3 size: 14 residues. The ends lost 5 bases at V and 7 bases at J; junction bases unmatched: 6. Germline-derived CDR1 and CDR2 are SEHNR and FQNEAQ (reference sequence). CDR3 residues: CASSPGTGGGGYTF. Here the CDR3 DNA reads TGTGCCAGCAGCCCCGGGACAGGGGGAGGTGGCTACACCTTC.

The V call is TRBV6-1, the J call TRBJ2-3; D is unresolved. This CDR3 is built from 15 residues. The V end lost 2 bases, the J end lost 3 bases, and 12 bases lay between the germline ends. Per the germline V gene, CDR1 is MNHNS and CDR2 is SASEGT. The CDR3 DNA sequence: TGTGCCAGCAGTGAAACCGTGCGAACGACAGATACGCAGTATTTT. Translating it yields CASSETVRTTDTQYF.

The V gene is TRBV18, the J gene TRBJ1-2, with TRBD1 matching over 8 bases. The CDR3 consists of 13 residues. J gave up 6 bases and V 2 bases, and 2 bases lay outside the gene matches. Germline V gene lookup returns CDR1 KGHSH and CDR2 LQKENI. The CDR3 loop reads CASSPTGGHGYTF. The CDR3 DNA follows: TGTGCCAGCTCACCAACAGGGGGACATGGCTACACCTTC.

The V and J genes are TRBV6-6 and TRBJ1-1; D possibly corresponds to TRBD1 (5 bases). This CDR3 spans 14 amino acids. Trimming took 5 bases from V and 5 from J, leaving 15 bases between them. Germline assignment: CDR1 MNHNY and CDR2 SVGAGI (reference sequence). The CDR3, as DNA: TGTGCCAGCAGTCCACAGGCCGGCCGGACTGAAGCTTTCTTT. It translates to CASSPQAGRTEAFF.

In this sample, this clone turned up a few times. The chain carries TRBV12-5 and TRBJ1-2, with 7 bases that match TRBD1. The germline gives CDR1 LGHNT, CDR2 FRNRAP. The V gene end was trimmed by 2 bases and the J gene end by 1 base; junction bases not matched to a gene: 7. This CDR3 spans 16 amino acids. Written as DNA, the CDR3 is TGTGCTAGTGGTTTGCCGACGACAGGGTTTAACTATGGCTACACCTTC. It yields the protein CASGLPTTGFNYGYTF.

Remarks on this clone: The junction does not match germline at one end; this may be a read error. V gene TRBV20-1 combines with J gene TRBJ2-5; D uncertain. This CDR3 region has 11 residues. Germline values: CDR1 DFQATT, CDR2 SNEGSKA (reference sequence). CDR3 sequence (DNA): TGTTCCTGGGTTTTCCAAGAGACCCAGTACTTC. The encoded protein is CSWVFQETQYF.

This chain connects TRBV30 to TRBJ1-2, with no clear D. Germline loops: CDR1 GTSNPN, CDR2 SVGIG (reference sequence). This CDR3 contains 13 residues. Trimming cost V 2 bases and J 3 bases, with 10 bases left between them. CDR3 residues: CAWSRTAHYGYTF. CDR3 in DNA: TGTGCCTGGAGTCGTACAGCGCACTATGGCTACACCTTC.

J is TRBJ1-1 and V is TRBV18; D is unclear. Germline lookup yields CDR1 KGHSH and CDR2 LQKENI. Trimming pared 4 bases from V and 1 base from J, leaving 16 bases between. CDR3 length equals 16 residues. This chain's CDR3 is CASSQTSTVSNTEAFF. DNA for the CDR3: TGTGCCAGCTCACAAACCTCTACAGTGTCGAACACTGAAGCTTTCTTT.

This chain uses TRBV30 with TRBJ1-6, with D unclear. This CDR3 is built from 13 residues. V was trimmed by 4 bases and J by 9 bases, leaving 13 bases between them. The germline gives CDR1 GTSNPN, CDR2 SVGIG (reference sequence). CDR3 loop: CAWMRVYSSPLHF. The CDR3 DNA is TGTGCCTGGATGAGGGTTTATTCTTCACCCCTCCACTTT.

The chain recombines TRBV4-3 with TRBJ2-5; no definite D call. Trimming shortened V by 1 base and J by 9 bases, and 12 bases separated the two germline ends. Germline-derived CDR1 and CDR2 are LGHNA and YSLEER. This CDR3 region has 13 residues. CDR3 in amino acids: CASSQGPSVAQYF. The CDR3, as DNA: TGCGCCAGCAGCCAAGGCCCCTCGGTGGCCCAGTACTTC.

This clone was seen once. V gene TRBV2 combines with J gene TRBJ1-2; D not certain. The CDR3 has 14 amino acids. Germline CDR1 is SNHLY and CDR2 is FYNNEI. The germline V and J ends were trimmed by 2 bases and 4 bases, with 11 bases remaining between them. CDR3 coding DNA: TGTGCCAGCAGTGAACGTCAGGCAATCTATGGCTACACCTTC. Protein: CASSERQAIYGYTF.

This chain connects TRBV19 to TRBJ1-1; TRBD1 matches at 12 bases. CDR3 length: 15 residues. The germline V gene encodes CDR1 LNHDA and CDR2 SQIVND (reference sequence). V lost 5 bases and J lost 4; bases outside the gene matches: 5. CDR3 nucleotides: TGTGCCAGTAGTCGGGACAGGGGGCGAGGCACTGAAGCTTTCTTT. It encodes CASSRDRGRGTEAFF.

J is TRBJ1-5 and V is TRBV7-8; the D gene is possibly TRBD1 (6 bases). The CDR3 totals 18 residues. Germline CDR1 reads SGHVS; CDR2 reads FQNEAQ. V lost 3 bases to trimming and J lost 3 bases, with 21 bases between them. CDR3: CASSFRSLTGGLNQPQHF. The CDR3 coding sequence is TGTGCCAGCAGCTTCAGATCCCTGACAGGTGGGCTCAATCAGCCCCAGCATTTT. Full variable domain (rest looked up from reference TRBV7-8 and TRBJ1-5): GAGVSQSPRYKVAKRGQDVALRCDPISGHVSLFWYQQALGQGPEFLTYFQNEAQLDKSGLPSDRFFAERPEGSVSTLKIQRTQQEDSAVYLCASSFRSLTGGLNQPQHFGDGTRLSIL.

The chain links TRBV11-2 to TRBJ2-3; the D gene is possibly TRBD2 (5 bases). This CDR3 spans 14 amino acids. With 8 bases removed from V and 0 bases from J, the gap between germline ends came to 12 bases. Germline V gene data show CDR1 as SGHAT and CDR2 as FQNNGV. CDR3 protein: CASASGPSTDTQYF. CDR3 bases: TGTGCCAGCGCCAGCGGTCCTAGCACAGATACGCAGTATTTT.

The chain joins TRBV27 to TRBJ1-2; D is unclear. Trimming stripped 7 bases from V and 8 bases from J, with 14 bases between. The CDR3 sequence is 12 residues long. Germline values: CDR1 MNHEY, CDR2 SMNVEV (reference sequence). The CDR3 loop is CASTRGINGYTF. The CDR3 region has the DNA TGTGCCAGCACCCGAGGAATAAACGGCTACACCTTC.

The chain joins TRBV12-5 to TRBJ1-1; D gene uncertain. V was cut by 5 bases and J by 8 bases, with 12 bases left in between. Germline V gene lookup returns CDR1 LGHNT and CDR2 FRNRAP. CDR3 size: 12 residues. The DNA for the CDR3 is TGTGCTAGTGGTCGTACCCCGGGCGAAGCTTTCTTT. Its translation is CASGRTPGEAFF.

The gene calls are TRBV21-1 and TRBJ1-4. TRBV21-1 is a listed pseudogene. This CDR3 has 13 residues. CDR3: CAREGHTNEKLFF. DNA of the CDR3: TGTGCCAGGGAGGGACACACTAATGAAAAACTGTTTTTT.

In its sample, this clone was seen once. The V and J genes are TRBV9 and TRBJ1-2; TRBD1 might be the D (5 bases). The CDR3 runs 15 residues. V was trimmed by 3 bases and J by 2 bases, leaving 14 bases between them. Germline CDR1 SGDLS, CDR2 YYNGEE. The CDR3 spells CASSGQGIRNYGYTF. The CDR3 bases are TGTGCCAGCAGCGGGCAGGGCATCCGAAACTATGGCTACACCTTC.

A word on this clone: Germline is not matched at one junction end, which may reflect a read error. V is TRBV14 and J is TRBJ2-7; D ambiguous. CDR3 size: 13 residues. Per the germline V gene, CDR1 is SGHDN and CDR2 is FVKESK. The CDR3 DNA follows: TGTGCCAGCAGCAAAGATCATCGGGCTGAGCAGTACTTC. Protein sequence: CASSKDHRAEQYF.

This clone was seen once. This chain connects TRBV19 to TRBJ2-3; 7 nucleotides align to TRBD1. V lost 5 bases, J lost 2 bases, and 7 bases stayed unmatched. This CDR3 contains 15 residues. The V gene's germline CDR1 is LNHDA and CDR2 SQIVND (reference sequence). CDR3 coding DNA: TGTGCCAGTAGTGTGGGTCAGGGGGACACAGATACGCAGTATTTT. Translation gives CASSVGQGDTDTQYF.

This clone has more than one count but fewer than ten. V and J are TRBV7-8 and TRBJ2-7, with D possibly TRBD2 on 7 matching bases. Germline values: CDR1 SGHVS, CDR2 FQNEAQ. This CDR3 has 17 residues. V was shortened by 2 bases and J by 3 bases, with 20 bases between the two germline ends. The CDR3 nucleotides are TGTGCCAGCAGCTTATTGTCCCGGGGGGCGAGAATCTACGAGCAGTACTTC. Protein sequence: CASSLLSRGARIYEQYF.